Below, 3 T cell receptor beta chains from the same sample are listed, as sequenced in a study of cytomegalovirus exposure and HLA in healthy donors. The table came from immunoSEQ multiplex PCR; TCRdb's copy has only in-frame clones and leaves some out. The repertoire has 120,000 or so clones, roughly 87% of them found once; the top ten carry 1.9%. Sequencing used PBMCs. Every receptor here comes from a woman aged 18-29 years in good health and CMV-seronegative.

The chain employs TRBV5-4 and TRBJ1-2; D ambiguous. V was clipped by 1 base and J by 4 bases, with 8 bases between them. The CDR3 extends over 13 amino acids. In germline, CDR1 is SGHNT, CDR2 YYREEE (reference sequence). This CDR3 is CASSLRRLYGYTF. The CDR3 DNA reads TGTGCCAGCAGCTTGCGCAGGCTCTATGGCTACACCTTC.

This clone has only one observation. V and J are TRBV18 and TRBJ2-5; D not resolved. The CDR3 runs to 14 residues. V shed 3 bases and J shed 3 bases, with 11 bases lying between them. Germline V gives CDR1 KGHSH, CDR2 LQKENI. The chain's CDR3 is CASSPSWAEETQYF. For the CDR3, the DNA is TGTGCCAGCTCACCTTCGTGGGCAGAAGAGACCCAGTACTTC.

This chain links TRBV28 with TRBJ1-1; D remains ambiguous. This CDR3 comprises 12 residues. V was cut by 2 bases and J by 7 bases, with 8 bases left in between. Germline assignment: CDR1 MDHEN and CDR2 SYDVKM. The CDR3 loop is CASSLQQFEAFF. The CDR3 DNA reads as TGTGCCAGCAGTTTACAACAATTTGAAGCTTTCTTT.